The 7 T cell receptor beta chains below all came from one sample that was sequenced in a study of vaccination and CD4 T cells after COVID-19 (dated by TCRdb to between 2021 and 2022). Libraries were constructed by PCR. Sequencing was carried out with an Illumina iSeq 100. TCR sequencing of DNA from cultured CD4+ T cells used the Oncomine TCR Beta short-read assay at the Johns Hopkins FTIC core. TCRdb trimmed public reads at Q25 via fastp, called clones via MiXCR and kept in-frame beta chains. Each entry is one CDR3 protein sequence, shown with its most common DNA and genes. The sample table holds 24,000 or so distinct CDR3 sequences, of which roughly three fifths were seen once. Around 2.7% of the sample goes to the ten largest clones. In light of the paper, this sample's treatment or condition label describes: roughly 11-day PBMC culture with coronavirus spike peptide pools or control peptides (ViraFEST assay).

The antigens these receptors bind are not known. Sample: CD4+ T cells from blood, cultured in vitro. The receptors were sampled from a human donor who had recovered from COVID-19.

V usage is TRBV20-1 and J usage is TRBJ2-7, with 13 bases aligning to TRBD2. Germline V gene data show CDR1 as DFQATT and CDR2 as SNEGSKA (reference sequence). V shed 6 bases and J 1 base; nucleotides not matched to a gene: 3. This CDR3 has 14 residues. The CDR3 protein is CSAQTSGGSYEQYF. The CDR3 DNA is TGCAGTGCCCAGACTAGCGGGGGGTCCTACGAGCAGTACTTC.

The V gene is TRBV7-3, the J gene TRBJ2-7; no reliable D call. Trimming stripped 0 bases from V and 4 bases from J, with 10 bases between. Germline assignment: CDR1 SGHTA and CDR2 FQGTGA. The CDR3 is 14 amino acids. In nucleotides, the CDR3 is TGTGCCAGCAGCTTAACCGCGTCCTCTTACGAGCAGTACTTC. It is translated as CASSLTASSYEQYF.

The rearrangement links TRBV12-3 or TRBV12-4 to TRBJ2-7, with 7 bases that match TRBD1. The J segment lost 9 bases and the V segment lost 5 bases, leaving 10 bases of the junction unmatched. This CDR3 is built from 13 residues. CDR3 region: CASSPDRVWGQYF. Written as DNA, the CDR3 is TGTGCCAGCAGTCCCGACAGGGTTTGGGGGCAGTACTTC.

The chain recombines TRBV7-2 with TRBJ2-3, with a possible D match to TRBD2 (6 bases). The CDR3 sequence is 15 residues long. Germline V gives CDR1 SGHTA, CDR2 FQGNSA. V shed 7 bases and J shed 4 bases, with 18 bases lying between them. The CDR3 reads CASTQAGLISDTQYF. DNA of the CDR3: TGTGCCAGCACCCAAGCGGGCCTAATCTCAGATACGCAGTATTTT.

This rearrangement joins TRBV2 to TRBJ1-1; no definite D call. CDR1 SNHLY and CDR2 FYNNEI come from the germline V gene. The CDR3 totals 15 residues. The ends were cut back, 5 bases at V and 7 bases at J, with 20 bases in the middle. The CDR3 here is CASSLIRGVWDEAFF. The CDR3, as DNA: TGTGCCAGCAGTCTGATTAGAGGCGTATGGGATGAAGCTTTCTTT.

The CDR3 nucleotides read TGTGCCAGCAGTTTAGGGCAGGTTGAGAACACTGAAGCTTTCTTT. This encodes CASSLGQVENTEAFF. The chain links TRBV12-3 or TRBV12-4 to TRBJ1-1, with D unclear. V dropped 1 base and J dropped 1 base, with 10 bases sitting between them. CDR3 size: 15 residues.

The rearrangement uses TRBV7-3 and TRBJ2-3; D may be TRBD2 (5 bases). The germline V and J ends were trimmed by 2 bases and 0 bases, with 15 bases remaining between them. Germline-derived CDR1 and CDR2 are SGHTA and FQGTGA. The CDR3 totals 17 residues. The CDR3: CASSLGRGGASTDTQYF. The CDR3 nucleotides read TGTGCCAGCAGCTTAGGTCGAGGAGGTGCTAGCACAGATACGCAGTATTTT. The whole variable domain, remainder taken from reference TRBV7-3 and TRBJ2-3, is GAGVSQTPSNKVTEKGKYVELRCDPISGHTALYWYRQSLGQGPEFLIYFQGTGAADDSGLPNDRFFAVRPEGSVSTLKIQRTERGDSAVYLCASSLGRGGASTDTQYFGPGTRLTVL.